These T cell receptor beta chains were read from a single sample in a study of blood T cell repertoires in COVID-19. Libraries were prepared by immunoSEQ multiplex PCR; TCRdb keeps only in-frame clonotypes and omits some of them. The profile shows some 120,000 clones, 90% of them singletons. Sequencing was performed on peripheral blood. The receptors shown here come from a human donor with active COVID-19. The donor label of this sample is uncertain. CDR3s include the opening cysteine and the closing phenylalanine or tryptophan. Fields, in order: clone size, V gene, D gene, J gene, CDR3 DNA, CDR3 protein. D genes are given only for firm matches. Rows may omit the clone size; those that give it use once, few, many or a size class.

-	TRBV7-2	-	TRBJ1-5	TGTGCCAGCAGCTCGGAGGGTCGGCTACTCAATCAGCCCCAGCATTTT	CASSSEGRLLNQPQHF
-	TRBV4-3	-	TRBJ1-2	TGCGCCAGCAGCCAGACAGGCGGTGACTGGGGCTACACCTTC	CASSQTGGDWGYTF
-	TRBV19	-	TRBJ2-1	TGTGCCAGTAGATTTGGGGGGAGCTCCTACAATGAGCAGTTCTTC	CASRFGGSSYNEQFF
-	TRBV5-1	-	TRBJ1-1	TGCGCCAGCAGGAGCGGGACTGAAGCTTTCTTT	CASRSGTEAFF
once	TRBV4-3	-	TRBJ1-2	TGCGCCAGCAGCCAAGAGAGCAGGGGCTATGGCTACACCTTC	CASSQESRGYGYTF
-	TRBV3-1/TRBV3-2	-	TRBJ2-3	TGTGCCAGCAGCCACGGCACAGGGATATTAGGAACAGATACGCAGTATTTT	CASSHGTGILGTDTQYF
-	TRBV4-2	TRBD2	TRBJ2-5	TGTGCCAGCAGCCAACAAACGGGACTAGCGGAGAAAGAGACCCAGTACTTC	CASSQQTGLAEKETQYF
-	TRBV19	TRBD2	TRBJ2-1	TGTGCCAGTAGTCCACCTAGCGGGGGGGCGATTTTTGGTGAGCAGTTCTTC	CASSPPSGGAIFGEQFF
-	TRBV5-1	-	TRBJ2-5	TGCGCCAGCAGCTTGGGGGGGCTCAAAGAGACCCAGTACTTC	CASSLGGLKETQYF
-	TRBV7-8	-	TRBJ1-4	TGTGCCAGCAGCTCCCGGAGGACAGCAACTAATGAAAAACTGTTTTTT	CASSSRRTATNEKLFF
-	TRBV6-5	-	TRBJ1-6	TGTGCCAGCAGTTTGACAGGTTATAATTCACCCCTCCACTTT	CASSLTGYNSPLHF
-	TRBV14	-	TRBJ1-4	TGTGCCAGCAGCCAAATGGGACTTAATGAAAAACTGTTTTTT	CASSQMGLNEKLFF
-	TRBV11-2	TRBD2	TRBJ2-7	TGTGCCAGCAGCCGCGGGGGGGGAGGGTCCTACGAGCAGTACTTC	CASSRGGGGSYEQYF
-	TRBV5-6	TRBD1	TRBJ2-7	TGTGCCAGCAGGCAAGGACAGGGGGCGCATCCGCCCCAGTACTTC	CASRQGQGAHPPQYF
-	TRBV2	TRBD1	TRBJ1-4	TGTGCCGGATCCGGGACAGCGGTTAATGAAAAACTGTTTTTT	CAGSGTAVNEKLFF
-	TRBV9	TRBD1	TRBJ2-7	TGTGCCAGCAGCACCGGGACAGTGGCCTACGAGCAGTACTTC	CASSTGTVAYEQYF
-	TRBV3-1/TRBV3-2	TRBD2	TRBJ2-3	TGTGCCAGCAGCCACTTAGCGGGGGGATACACAGATACGCAGTATTTT	CASSHLAGGYTDTQYF
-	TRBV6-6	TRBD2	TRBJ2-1	TGTGCCAGCAGTCGGACTAGCGGGGGAGCTTGGGAGCAGTTCTTC	CASSRTSGGAWEQFF
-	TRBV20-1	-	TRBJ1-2	TGCAGTGCTAGTAATACACCCTATGGCTACACCTTC	CSASNTPYGYTF